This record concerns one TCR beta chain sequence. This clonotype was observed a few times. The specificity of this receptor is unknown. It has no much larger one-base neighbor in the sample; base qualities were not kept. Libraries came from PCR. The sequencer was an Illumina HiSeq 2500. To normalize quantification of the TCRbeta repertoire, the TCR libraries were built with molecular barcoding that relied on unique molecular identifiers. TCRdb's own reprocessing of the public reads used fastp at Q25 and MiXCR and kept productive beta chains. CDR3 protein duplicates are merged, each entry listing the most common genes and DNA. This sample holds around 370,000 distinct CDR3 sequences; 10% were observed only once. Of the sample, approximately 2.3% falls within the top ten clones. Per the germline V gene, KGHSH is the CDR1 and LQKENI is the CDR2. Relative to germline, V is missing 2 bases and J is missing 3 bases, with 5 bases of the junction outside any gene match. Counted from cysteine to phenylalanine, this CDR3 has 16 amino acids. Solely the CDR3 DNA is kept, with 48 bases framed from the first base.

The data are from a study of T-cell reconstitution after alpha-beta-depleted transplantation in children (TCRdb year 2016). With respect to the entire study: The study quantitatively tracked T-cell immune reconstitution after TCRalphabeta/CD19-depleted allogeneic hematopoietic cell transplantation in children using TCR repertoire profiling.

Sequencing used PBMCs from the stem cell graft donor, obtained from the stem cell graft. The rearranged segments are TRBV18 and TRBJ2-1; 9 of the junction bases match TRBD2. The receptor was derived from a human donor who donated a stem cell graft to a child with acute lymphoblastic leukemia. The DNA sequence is TGTGCCAGCTCACCAAGTCTAGCGGGGATCTACAATGAGCAGTTCTTC. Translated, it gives CASSPSLAGIYNEQFF.